The 26 T cell receptor beta chains below all came from one sample that was sequenced in a study of T-cell reconstitution after alpha-beta-depleted transplantation in children. It was with unique molecular identifiers that the TCRbeta library was prepared. MiXCR, applied by TCRdb to the PCR reads, yields one record per CDR3 protein. This sample has 40,000 to 55,000 distinct CDR3 sequences; about 9.3% occur once, and the top ten carry roughly a quarter. The sample here was PBMCs, mostly from graft donor cells, taken 60 days after TCRalphabeta/CD19-depleted stem cell transplant. Source of these receptors: a male patient aged 2-9 years who had a stem cell transplant for chronic granulomatous disease, so the T cells may come from the graft donor.

V usage is TRBV15 and J usage is TRBJ2-7; D unclear. Looked up from germline, CDR1 is LNHNV and CDR2 is YYDKDF (reference sequence). The CDR3 runs to 17 residues. V dropped 2 bases and J dropped 0 bases, with 17 bases sitting between them. Here the CDR3 DNA reads TGTGCCACCAGCAGACGCTATTTATTGGGCAACTCCTACGAGCAGTACTTC. Translating it yields CATSRRYLLGNSYEQYF.

The rearrangement uses TRBV19 and TRBJ2-1; D might be TRBD2 (5 bases). V was pared by 9 bases and J by 4 bases, with 10 bases between. The CDR3 covers 12 residues. Germline assignment: CDR1 LNHDA and CDR2 SQIVND (reference sequence). CDR3 nucleotides: TGTGCCAGCATCGGGAATTACAATGAGCAGTTCTTC. Encoded protein: CASIGNYNEQFF.

This clonotype was counted a few times. The chain combines TRBV6-5 with TRBJ2-3; tentative D call: TRBD2 (6 bases). The ends were cut back, 6 bases at V and 0 bases at J, with 16 bases in the middle. The CDR3 sequence is 16 residues long. In germline, CDR1 is MNHEY, CDR2 SVGAGI. The CDR3 DNA follows: TGTGCCAGCAGCCGCTCTGTAGCGGTAAGCACAGATACGCAGTATTTT. Its translation: CASSRSVAVSTDTQYF.

This clonotype has a count of ten or more. CDR3 coding DNA: TGTGCCAGCAGCTCTCAATTCGGCGGGGAGCTGTTTTTT. Its protein is CASSSQFGGELFF. The gene calls are TRBV7-2 and TRBJ2-2, with D unresolved. The CDR3 runs to 13 residues. With 4 bases removed from V and 7 bases from J, the gap between germline ends came to 10 bases. Looked up from germline, CDR1 is SGHTA and CDR2 is FQGNSA.

This clonotype was detected only a few times. This chain connects TRBV5-1 to TRBJ2-3, with D perhaps TRBD1 (6 bases). Between the trimmed V and J ends, which lost 0 bases and 5 bases, there was a span of 13 bases. The germline V gene encodes CDR1 SGHRS and CDR2 YFSETQ. The CDR3 contains 15 residues. The CDR3 region is CASSLAWGLRDTQYF. CDR3 nucleotide sequence: TGCGCCAGCAGCTTGGCTTGGGGGCTTAGAGATACGCAGTATTTT.

This clonotype has more than one count but fewer than ten. The V gene is TRBV12-3 or TRBV12-4, the J gene TRBJ1-1, with D maybe TRBD1 (5 bases). The V end was cut by 4 bases, the J end by 0 bases, with 6 bases between. This CDR3 region has 13 residues. The CDR3 spells CASSSGLNTEAFF. The DNA for the CDR3 is TGTGCCAGCAGTTCAGGGTTGAACACTGAAGCTTTCTTT.

This chain uses TRBV6-1 with TRBJ2-3; 9 bases are shared with TRBD1. The CDR3 sequence is 14 residues long. Germline CDR1 is MNHNS and CDR2 is SASEGT. V dropped 5 bases and J dropped 3; count of bases not matched to a gene: 3. As DNA, the CDR3 is TGTGCCAGCAGTCCCGGGACAGGGACAGATACGCAGTATTTT. Residues: CASSPGTGTDTQYF.

This clonotype appeared many times. The chain couples TRBV27 to TRBJ2-7; 7 bases fit TRBD2. The germline V gene has CDR1 MNHEY and CDR2 SMNVEV (reference sequence). The CDR3 loop spans 15 amino acids. V shed 3 bases, J shed 4 bases, and the junction held 9 bases outside the gene matches. The DNA of the CDR3 is TGTGCCAGCAGTTTTGGGGGAGGGCCGATTTACGAGCAGTACTTC. It is translated as CASSFGGGPIYEQYF.

This clonotype was picked up many times. The chain joins TRBV15 to TRBJ2-6; TRBD2 is a possible D gene (6 bases). Trimming took off 0 bases at V and 1 base at J, with 10 bases between the two ends. Germline loops: CDR1 LNHNV, CDR2 YYDKDF (reference sequence). This CDR3 has 17 residues. CDR3 residues: CATSRDLGGSGANVLTF. The CDR3 nucleotides are TGTGCCACCAGCAGAGATTTAGGAGGGTCTGGGGCCAACGTCCTGACTTTC.

This clonotype was observed many times. The genes are TRBV5-1 and TRBJ2-3; 11 nucleotides align to TRBD2. The CDR3 loop spans 15 amino acids. The V gene's germline CDR1 is SGHRS and CDR2 YFSETQ. The trim removed 4 bases at V and 5 bases at J, leaving 6 bases unmatched. CDR3 protein: CASSPTSGAIDTQYF. CDR3 nucleotide sequence: TGCGCCAGCAGCCCGACTAGCGGGGCTATAGATACGCAGTATTTT.

This clonotype was seen repeatedly, ten times or more. This CDR3 is CAISDGLATYEQYF. In nucleotides, the CDR3 is TGTGCCATCAGTGACGGACTAGCGACGTACGAGCAGTACTTC. This sequence joins TRBV10-3 and TRBJ2-7, with 9 bases lining up with TRBD2. V shed 3 bases, J shed 4 bases, and the junction held 4 bases outside the gene matches. This CDR3 spans 14 amino acids. Germline V gene data show CDR1 as ENHRY and CDR2 as SYGVKD.

The V call is TRBV25-1, the J call TRBJ1-1; D not resolved. Germline lookup yields CDR1 MGHDK and CDR2 SYGVNS. The CDR3 covers 13 residues. The V end lost 6 bases, the J end lost 8 bases, and 16 bases lay between the germline ends. CDR3 sequence: CASRGWGDYEAFF. The CDR3 DNA follows: TGTGCCAGCAGGGGCTGGGGAGATTACGAAGCTTTCTTT.

On this clonotype itself: An end of the junction differs from the germline gene, which may be a read error. This sequence joins TRBV13 and TRBJ1-1, with TRBD1 as a possible D gene (5 bases). The CDR3 has 13 residues. The germline V gene has CDR1 PRHDT and CDR2 FYEKMQ (reference sequence). The CDR3 DNA reads as TGCGCCAGCAGCTTAGGGGATGGAACTGAAGCTTTCTTT. This gives the protein CASSLGDGTEAFF.

The chain joins TRBV14 to TRBJ1-1, with D hard to call. The CDR3 contains 15 residues. Trimming took 5 bases from V and 2 from J, leaving 15 bases between them. CDR1 and CDR2 (germline): SGHDN, FVKESK. This chain's CDR3 is CASSYVLGVNTEAFF. The CDR3 region has the DNA TGTGCCAGCAGCTATGTTCTTGGGGTCAACACTGAAGCTTTCTTT.

This clonotype was recorded many times. The chain has TRBV6-5 and TRBJ2-7; D gene ambiguous. The CDR3 has 14 residues. Germline CDR1 MNHEY, CDR2 SVGAGI. The ends were cut back, 5 bases at V and 4 bases at J, with 15 bases in the middle. The CDR3 reads CASSRSGEAYEQYF. DNA of the CDR3: TGTGCCAGCAGTCGCAGTGGGGAAGCATACGAGCAGTACTTC.

This clonotype turned up a few times. This sequence joins TRBV7-2 and TRBJ2-7; TRBD2 agrees at 14 bases. The trim removed 1 base at V and 5 bases at J, leaving 4 bases unmatched. CDR1 SGHTA and CDR2 FQGNSA come from the germline V gene. There are 16 residues in the CDR3. Written as DNA, the CDR3 is TGTGCCAGCAGCTTAGAGGGGACTAGCGGGAGAAACGAGCAGTACTTC. It encodes CASSLEGTSGRNEQYF. Full variable domain (rest looked up from reference TRBV7-2 and TRBJ2-7): GAGVSQSPSNKVTEKGKDVELRCDPISGHTALYWYRQSLGQGLEFLIYFQGNSAPDKSGLPSDRFSAERTGGSVSTLTIQRTQQEDSAVYLCASSLEGTSGRNEQYFGPGTRLTVT.

The chain joins TRBV7-8 to TRBJ2-7; D possibly corresponds to TRBD2 (7 bases). The V gene lost 2 bases and the J gene lost 2 bases, with 16 bases spanning the gap. Germline lookup yields CDR1 SGHVS and CDR2 FQNEAQ. CDR3 length: 16 amino acids. CDR3 nucleotides: TGTGCCAGCAGCTTATCAAGGGGGGGGAGGGCCTACGAGCAGTACTTC. It codes for CASSLSRGGRAYEQYF.

The chain links TRBV27 to TRBJ1-5; 11 nucleotides match TRBD1. The CDR3 sequence is 15 residues long. The V gene end was trimmed by 6 bases and the J gene end by 9 bases; junction bases not matched to a gene: 10. Germline lookup yields CDR1 MNHEY and CDR2 SMNVEV (reference sequence). DNA of the CDR3: TGTGCCAGCAGGACGGGGACAGGGGGGGCTTGGCCCCAGCATTTT. Encoded protein: CASRTGTGGAWPQHF.

This clonotype was recorded at least ten times. Relative to the germline gene, one junction end is altered; a read error may explain this. The rearrangement uses TRBV7-9 and TRBJ2-1; D gene ambiguous. The CDR3 runs to 12 residues. Germline CDR1 SEHNR, CDR2 FQNEAQ (reference sequence). CDR3: CASSQIYYEQFF. In DNA, the CDR3 is TGTGCCAGCAGCCAGATCTACTATGAGCAGTTCTTC. The full variable domain, completed using reference TRBV7-9 and TRBJ2-1, is DTGVSQNPRHKITKRGQNVTFRCDPISEHNRLYWYRQTLGQGPEFLTYFQNEAQLEKSRLLSDRFSAERPKGSFSTLEIQRTEQGDSAMYLCASSQIYYEQFFGPGTRLTVL.

Many counts were recorded for this clonotype. V and J are TRBV29-1 and TRBJ2-1, with D perhaps matching TRBD1 (6 bases). CDR3 size: 14 residues. Trimming took 7 bases from V and 4 from J, leaving 17 bases between them. Germline-derived CDR1 and CDR2 are SQVTM and ANQGSEA. CDR3 sequence (DNA): TGCAGCGCCTTACTCCGGGACACTTACAATGAGCAGTTCTTC. The encoded protein is CSALLRDTYNEQFF.

This clonotype has just a few counts. The rearrangement links TRBV19 to TRBJ1-3; 11 nucleotides line up with TRBD1. Germline V gives CDR1 LNHDA, CDR2 SQIVND (reference sequence). The CDR3 covers 16 residues. Germline trimming cut 9 bases from V and 4 bases from J; bases unmatched to any gene: 11. The CDR3 spells CARPEGQGARGNTIYF. CDR3 sequence (DNA): TGTGCCAGGCCTGAAGGACAGGGGGCGCGAGGAAACACCATATATTTT.

Only a few counts were recorded for this clonotype. V gene TRBV7-9 combines with J gene TRBJ1-6; TRBD1 is a possible D gene (5 bases). V dropped 1 base and J dropped 6 bases, with 13 bases sitting between them. Per the germline V gene, CDR1 is SEHNR and CDR2 is FQNEAQ (reference sequence). The CDR3 covers 16 residues. The CDR3 loop is CASSLVAGARNSPLHF. The CDR3 DNA reads as TGTGCCAGCAGCTTAGTGGCCGGGGCTCGTAATTCACCCCTCCACTTT.

The table lists this clonotype with many counts. CDR3 in amino acids: CASSVVANWGNEQFF. CDR3 DNA sequence: TGTGCCAGCAGCGTTGTGGCTAACTGGGGCAATGAGCAGTTCTTC. The chain combines TRBV9 with TRBJ2-1; D is unresolved. Germline V gene data show CDR1 as SGDLS and CDR2 as YYNGEE. The CDR3 spans 15 residues. The V end lost 2 bases, the J end lost 6 bases, and 15 bases lay between the germline ends.

Many counts were recorded for this clonotype. This chain uses TRBV30 with TRBJ1-5; the D gene is possibly TRBD1 (6 bases). Looked up from germline, CDR1 is GTSNPN and CDR2 is SVGIG (reference sequence). V was cut by 5 bases and J by 4 bases, with 12 bases left in between. This CDR3 region has 13 residues. CDR3 in DNA: TGTGCCTGGGCGGACAGTGCAAATCAGCCCCAGCATTTT. Translation: CAWADSANQPQHF.

This clonotype was observed a handful of times. The chain recombines TRBV6-5 with TRBJ2-1; the match to TRBD2 covers 7 bases. The CDR3 extends over 16 amino acids. V trimming: 3 bases; J trimming: 1 base; junction bases outside the gene matches: 6. CDR1 is MNHEY, CDR2 SVGAGI, per germline. The CDR3: CASSYLTGGSYNEQFF. As DNA, the CDR3 is TGTGCCAGCAGTTATCTCACGGGAGGTTCCTACAATGAGCAGTTCTTC.

In its sample, this clonotype was seen many times. The V and J genes are TRBV6-5 and TRBJ2-7, with D possibly called TRBD1 or TRBD2 (6 bases each). V was pared by 2 bases and J by 0 bases, with 14 bases between. The CDR3 spans 16 residues. Germline CDR1 MNHEY, CDR2 SVGAGI. Here the CDR3 DNA reads TGTGCCAGCAGTTACAGTCGGGGGCCGAGCTCCTACGAGCAGTACTTC. It encodes CASSYSRGPSSYEQYF.